This is a list of T cell receptor beta chains from one sample in a study of blood T cell repertoires in COVID-19. Profiled with immunoSEQ multiplex PCR; TCRdb holds only in-frame clones, not every one. The sample carries 250,000 or so clones, 75% to 90% recorded once. Source material: PBMCs or T cells enriched from blood (not recorded which). The receptors derive from a middle-aged woman who had been exposed to COVID-19. Each CDR3 is given with its conserved first and last residue. A D gene is named only where the DNA matches it firmly. Clone size is shown for a subset of rows, as once, few, many or a class of expanded clone.

d_call | clone_size | j_call | v_call | cdr3_nt | cdr3_aa
- | - | TRBJ1-5 | TRBV6-1 | TGTGCCAGCAGTGAAATAGGACAAGGGCGCAATCAGCCCCAGCATTTT | CASSEIGQGRNQPQHF
- | - | TRBJ1-6 | TRBV28 | TGTGCCAGCAGTTTGGGGGGGGCAAATAATTCACCCCTCCACTTT | CASSLGGANNSPLHF
TRBD2 | - | TRBJ2-5 | TRBV11-2 | TGTGCCAGCAGCTTCGCTCTAGCGGGGGCCGGGGAGACCCAGTACTTC | CASSFALAGAGETQYF
- | - | TRBJ1-1 | TRBV19 | TGTGCCAGTAGTATGATAAGGAGGGTTCGGGACACTGAAGCTTTCTTT | CASSMIRRVRDTEAFF
- | - | TRBJ1-2 | TRBV6-2/TRBV6-3 | TGTGCCAGCAGTTACGTCCAGGGAGGCTACACCTTC | CASSYVQGGYTF
TRBD1 | - | TRBJ1-1 | TRBV9 | TGTGCCAGCAGTAGACAGGGAACCACTGAAGCTTTCTTT | CASSRQGTTEAFF
- | - | TRBJ2-3 | TRBV27 | TGTGCCAGCAATAACGCTGGACTCAACTTAGATACGCAGTATTTT | CASNNAGLNLDTQYF
- | - | TRBJ1-3 | TRBV2 | TGTGCCACGGAGAGCTCTGGAAACACCATATATTTT | CATESSGNTIYF
TRBD1 | - | TRBJ1-3 | TRBV6-4 | TGTGCCAGCAGTGATGGGACAGGGGAAAACACCATATATTTT | CASSDGTGENTIYF
TRBD1 | - | TRBJ1-6 | TRBV6-5 | TGTGCCAGCAGGAGGACAGGGTCCGGTAATTCACCCCTCCACTTT | CASRRTGSGNSPLHF
- | - | TRBJ1-1 | TRBV20-1 | TGCAGTGCTAGGGGGGGACCCACTAGTTTCTTT | CSARGGPTSFF
- | - | TRBJ1-1 | TRBV30 | TGTGCCTGGAGACAGGGGAACACTGAAGCTTTCTTT | CAWRQGNTEAFF
- | - | TRBJ2-7 | TRBV4-1 | TGCGCCAGCAGCCGAGAGACTAGAGCTAACTACGAGCAGTACTTC | CASSRETRANYEQYF
TRBD2 | - | TRBJ2-3 | TRBV11-3 | TGTGCCAGCAGCTCCTCCTGGCGGGAGAGGGCAGATACGCAGTATTTT | CASSSSWRERADTQYF
- | - | TRBJ1-2 | TRBV2 | TGTGCCAGCAGTGAAGACAGGGAGTGGTCTGGCTACACCTTC | CASSEDREWSGYTF
- | - | TRBJ1-5 | TRBV19 | TGTGCCACTCGGGGGTCTTTCAATCAGCCCCAGCATTTT | CATRGSFNQPQHF
TRBD1 | - | TRBJ2-5 | TRBV18 | TGTGCCAGCTCACCAGGCAGGGGGCCGGAGACCCAGTACTTC | CASSPGRGPETQYF
- | - | TRBJ1-4 | TRBV7-9 | TGTGCCAGCAGCCAACAATTGGGGGAGGGACCTAATGAAAAACTGTTTTTT | CASSQQLGEGPNEKLFF
TRBD1 | - | TRBJ1-6 | TRBV14 | TGTGCCAGCAGGCGGACAGGGGGATCCTATAATTCACCCCTCCACTTT | CASRRTGGSYNSPLHF
TRBD1 | - | TRBJ1-2 | TRBV28 | TGTGCCAGCAGAGGTCAGGGGGTGAACTATGGCTACACCTTC | CASRGQGVNYGYTF
- | - | TRBJ1-5 | TRBV16 | TGTGCCAGCAGCCAAGTCGGGGAGGCTCAGCCCCAGCATTTT | CASSQVGEAQPQHF
TRBD2 | - | TRBJ2-5 | TRBV28 | TGTGCCAGCAGTTTTGGCGGGGGGTTCCAAGAGACCCAGTACTTC | CASSFGGGFQETQYF
- | - | TRBJ1-2 | TRBV19 | TGTGCCAGTAGGACAGACTTTGGGTATGGCTACACCTTC | CASRTDFGYGYTF
- | - | TRBJ1-5 | TRBV6-1 | TGTGCCAGCAGTGATCCCCTAGGTCAGCCCCAGCATTTT | CASSDPLGQPQHF
- | - | TRBJ2-3 | TRBV7-9 | TGTGCCAGCAGCTTATTGGAACGGGGCACAGATACGCAGTATTTT | CASSLLERGTDTQYF
- | - | TRBJ2-1 | TRBV9 | TGTGCCAGCTCCGGAGACGGCAATGAGCAGTTCTTC | CASSGDGNEQFF
- | - | TRBJ2-1 | TRBV14 | TGTGCCAGCAGCCGAACTACAGGACAGTTTTACAATGAGCAGTTCTTC | CASSRTTGQFYNEQFF
TRBD1 | once | TRBJ1-2 | TRBV5-5 | TGTGCCAGCAGCCGATCAGGGGGTGGCTACACCTTC | CASSRSGGGYTF
- | - | TRBJ2-7 | TRBV30 | TGTGCCTGGTATGACAGGGGAGGGGGTACCGAGCAGTACTTC | CAWYDRGGGTEQYF
TRBD1 | - | TRBJ2-5 | TRBV10-3 | TGTGCCATCCGGGACAGGGGGCCCCAGTACTTC | CAIRDRGPQYF
- | - | TRBJ1-5 | TRBV7-8 | TGTGCCAGCAGCTTAGCTCCAGGGATTCAGCCCCAGCATTTT | CASSLAPGIQPQHF
TRBD1 | - | TRBJ1-5 | TRBV7-8 | TGTGCCAGCAGCCCCCCACCGACAGGGATCAATCAGCCCCAGCATTTT | CASSPPPTGINQPQHF
- | - | TRBJ2-7 | TRBV28 | TGTGCCAGCAGTACAGGGAGTCAGACATTCTACGAGCAGTACTTC | CASSTGSQTFYEQYF
TRBD1 | - | TRBJ1-2 | TRBV6-5 | TGTGCCACTAGGGGAAACAGGGGGCTGAGCTATGGCTACACCTTC | CATRGNRGLSYGYTF
- | - | TRBJ1-1 | TRBV7-6 | TGTGCCAGCAGCTTAGAAACAGGAACTGAAGCTTTCTTT | CASSLETGTEAFF
TRBD2 | - | TRBJ2-1 | TRBV13 | TGTGCCAGCAGCTTAGCGGGAGGGCAGTTCTTC | CASSLAGGQFF
- | - | TRBJ2-3 | TRBV11-3 | TGTGCCAGCTGGAGTGGCACAGATACGCAGTATTTT | CASWSGTDTQYF
TRBD2 | - | TRBJ2-5 | TRBV7-7 | TGTGCCAGCAGCACAGGACTAGCGGGGCAAGAGACCCAGTACTTC | CASSTGLAGQETQYF
- | - | TRBJ1-2 | TRBV29-1 | TGCAGCGTTGGGGGAGGAACGTACTATGGCTACACCTTC | CSVGGGTYYGYTF
- | - | TRBJ1-1 | TRBV4-1 | TGCGCCAGCAGCAGACTGTGGGGGCAGAACACTGAAGCTTTCTTT | CASSRLWGQNTEAFF
- | - | TRBJ1-5 | TRBV28 | TGTGCCAGCAGTTCTTGGGGCATAGGCGCGGGGCAGCCCCAGCATTTT | CASSSWGIGAGQPQHF
- | - | TRBJ1-3 | TRBV5-8 | TGTGCCAGCGGACACAACATTGGAAACACCATATATTTT | CASGHNIGNTIYF
- | - | TRBJ1-2 | TRBV7-9 | TGTGCCAGCAGCCCGAGGCCCTATGGCTACACCTTC | CASSPRPYGYTF
TRBD1 | - | TRBJ2-3 | TRBV30 | TGTGCCCGGGACAGGGCATTCTCGGGTGCAGATACGCAGTATTTT | CARDRAFSGADTQYF
- | - | TRBJ2-2 | TRBV27 | TGTGCCAGCAGTTATCAGGGGTTGGGTAGCGGGGAGCTGTTTTTT | CASSYQGLGSGELFF
- | - | TRBJ2-3 | TRBV18 | TGTGCCAGCTCATCTATCAGCGGGAGCACAGATACGCAGTATTTT | CASSSISGSTDTQYF
TRBD2 | - | TRBJ2-3 | TRBV3-1/TRBV3-2 | TGTGCCAGCAGCCTAGCGGGGACTAGCACAGATACGCAGTATTTT | CASSLAGTSTDTQYF
- | - | TRBJ2-1 | TRBV14 | TGTGCCAGCAGCGTACTAGCAAGCGGTGAGCAGTTCTTC | CASSVLASGEQFF
- | few | TRBJ1-2 | TRBV6-2/TRBV6-3 | TGTGCCAGCAGTCTTTCCTGGCAGGCCTATGGCTACACCTTC | CASSLSWQAYGYTF
TRBD1 | - | TRBJ1-2 | TRBV28 | TGTGCCAGCCTTACAGGGGGTAGCTATGGCTACACCTTC | CASLTGGSYGYTF